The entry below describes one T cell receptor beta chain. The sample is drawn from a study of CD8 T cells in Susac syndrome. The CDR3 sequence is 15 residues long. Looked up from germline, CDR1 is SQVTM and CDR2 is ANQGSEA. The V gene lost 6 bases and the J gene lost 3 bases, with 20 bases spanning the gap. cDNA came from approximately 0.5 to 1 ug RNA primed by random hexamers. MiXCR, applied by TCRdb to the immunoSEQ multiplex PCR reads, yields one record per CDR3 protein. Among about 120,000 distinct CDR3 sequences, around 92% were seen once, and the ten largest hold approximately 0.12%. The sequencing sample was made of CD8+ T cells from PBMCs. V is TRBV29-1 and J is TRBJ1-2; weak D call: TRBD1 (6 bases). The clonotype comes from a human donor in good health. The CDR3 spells CSVPRGSGRDYGYTF. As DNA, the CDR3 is TGCAGCGTGCCCAGGGGATCAGGGAGGGACTATGGCTACACCTTC.